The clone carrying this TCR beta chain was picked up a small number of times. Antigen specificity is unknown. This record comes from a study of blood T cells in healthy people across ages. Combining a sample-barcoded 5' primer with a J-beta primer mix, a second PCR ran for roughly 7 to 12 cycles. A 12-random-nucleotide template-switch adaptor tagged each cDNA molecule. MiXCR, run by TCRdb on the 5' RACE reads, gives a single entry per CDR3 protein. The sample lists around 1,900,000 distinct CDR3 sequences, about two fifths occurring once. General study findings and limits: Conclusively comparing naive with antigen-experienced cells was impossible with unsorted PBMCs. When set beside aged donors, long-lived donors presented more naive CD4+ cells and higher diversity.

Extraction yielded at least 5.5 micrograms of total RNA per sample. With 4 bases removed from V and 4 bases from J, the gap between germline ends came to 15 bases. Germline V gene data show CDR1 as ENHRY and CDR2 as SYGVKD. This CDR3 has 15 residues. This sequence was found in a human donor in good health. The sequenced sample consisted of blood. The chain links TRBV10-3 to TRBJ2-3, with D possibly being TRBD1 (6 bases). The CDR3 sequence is CAISGDSPGADTQYF. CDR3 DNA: TGTGCCATCAGTGGTGACAGCCCAGGGGCAGATACGCAGTATTTT.